The source of this TCR beta chain is a study of cytomegalovirus exposure and HLA in healthy donors. Vbeta (60) and Jbeta (13) primers were used in the PCR. Data came from immunoSEQ multiplex PCR; TCRdb stores just in-frame clones and leaves some out. The table includes 120,000 to 150,000 clones, around 79% detected once. Germline V CDR1 and CDR2: SNHLY, FYNNEI. The CDR3 consists of 13 residues. Input material: PBMCs. V is TRBV2 and J is TRBJ2-5; 10 bases are a match to TRBD1. The end of the DNA is better explained by TRBJ2-7, so the J call may be wrong. The clonotype was recovered from a woman aged 45 to 65 in good health and CMV-seropositive. In DNA, the CDR3 is TGTGCCAGCAGTGTTGGACAGGGGGACGAGCAGTACTTC. This codes for CASSVGQGDEQYF.